The T cell receptor beta chain described here comes from a study of T cell changes during pregnancy in multiple sclerosis. CDR3 size: 12 residues. Germline V CDR1 and CDR2: SNHLY, FYNNEI. V dropped 7 bases and J dropped 8 bases, with 12 bases sitting between them. Method: immunoSEQ multiplex PCR; TCRdb's copy keeps in-frame clones and lacks some. The sample consists of 75,000 to 100,000 clones, 85% to 95% of them appearing once. Material: peripheral blood, obtained after pregnancy. The rearrangement uses TRBV2 and TRBJ1-3, with D possibly TRBD1 on 6 matching bases. This receptor was obtained from a female donor with multiple sclerosis, enrolled in a pregnancy study. CDR3 nucleotides: TGTGCCAGCAAGGGGGAGGGTTACACCATATATTTT. It encodes CASKGEGYTIYF.